This is a list of T cell receptor beta chains from one sample in a study of response to subunit inactivated influenza vaccine. TCRdb itself ran the RT-PCR reads through MiXCR, one entry per CDR3 protein. Among about 480,000 distinct CDR3 sequences, 9.5% to 13% were seen once, and the ten largest hold more than 10%. Sequencing was performed on PBMCs from blood, taken 35 to 45 days after vaccination. The receptors come from a man aged 50-59 years who received an inactivated influenza vaccine. The CDR3 runs from the conserved cysteine through the conserved F or W. The D gene is left open where the match is weak. A clone size is listed for some rows: how often the clone was seen (once, few, many), or a class if it is expanded.

cdr3_nt cdr3_aa j_call v_call d_call clone_size
TGTGCCAGCAGCCAAATTCCCCATGAGCAGTTCTTC CASSQIPHEQFF TRBJ2-1 TRBV3-1 NA many
TGTGCCAGCACTCCCCAGTGGGGGACTAGATCCTACGAGCAGTACTTC CASTPQWGTRSYEQYF TRBJ2-7 TRBV7-2 TRBD2 few
TGCGCCAGCAGCTCCGGGACTAGCGGGCTATACAATGAGCAGTTCTTC CASSSGTSGLYNEQFF TRBJ2-1 TRBV5-1 TRBD2 many
TGTGCCAGCAGCCCACTGGACAGGGGTCCCGGGGAGCTGTTTTTT CASSPLDRGPGELFF TRBJ2-2 TRBV7-2 TRBD1 NA
TGCGCCAGCAGCTTGTCCTGGGCTAGCGGGACCCTCGCCTACGAGCAGTACTTC CASSLSWASGTLAYEQYF TRBJ2-7 TRBV5-1 TRBD2 NA
TGTGCCAGCAGTTTACGACAGGAGCAGTACTTC CASSLRQEQYF TRBJ2-7 TRBV12-3/TRBV12-4 NA NA
TGTGCCAGCAGTTCCCAAGGACTGTACAATGAGCAGTTCTTC CASSSQGLYNEQFF TRBJ2-1 TRBV6-2/TRBV6-3 NA NA
TGCAGCGTTGACCCCGGGACCTTCCAAGAGACCCAGTACTTC CSVDPGTFQETQYF TRBJ2-5 TRBV29-1 NA NA
TGTGCCAGCGAAGAGAAGGGGCTGAATACGCAGTATTTT CASEEKGLNTQYF TRBJ2-3 TRBV6-2/TRBV6-3 NA NA
TGCTGTGCTAGAGGGACTAGCGGGGTCTCCTACAATGAGCAGTTCTTC CCARGTSGVSYNEQFF TRBJ2-1 TRBV20-1 TRBD2 NA
TGTGCCAGCAGATACATGAGAAGGGACACTGAAGCTTTCTTT CASRYMRRDTEAFF TRBJ1-1 TRBV27 NA few
TGTGCCAGCAGCAGGGGGACGAGCACAGATACGCAGTATTTT CASSRGTSTDTQYF TRBJ2-3 TRBV5-6 NA many
TGCAGCGTTGGGGGGACAGGTGGAGAGACCCAGTACTTC CSVGGTGGETQYF TRBJ2-5 TRBV29-1 TRBD1 NA
TGTGCCAGCAGCTCCTTACAGGGTCTGGGCACTGAAGCTTTCTTT CASSSLQGLGTEAFF TRBJ1-1 TRBV7-9 NA few
TGTGCCAGCAGTTCACATAGACTAGCGGGGGGCTCCTACAATGAGCAGTTCTTC CASSSHRLAGGSYNEQFF TRBJ2-1 TRBV28 TRBD2 few
TGTGCCAGCAGCTCTGGACTAGCGGGAGTAAGAAATGAGCAGTTCTTC CASSSGLAGVRNEQFF TRBJ2-1 TRBV7-9 TRBD2 few